This paragraph covers one T cell receptor beta chain sequence. This sample was included in a study of beta chain features in type 1 diabetes. The investigators reverse transcribed all of the isolated RNA, so they sequenced expressed TCRB transcripts. The assay was immunoSEQ multiplex PCR, and TCRdb's table has in-frame clones only and misses some. The sample includes 810,000 or so clones, 15% to 20% of them seen just once. From germline, CDR1 is MNHEY and CDR2 SVGAGI. J was trimmed by 4 bases and V by 0 bases; bases with no gene match: 5. There are 15 residues in the CDR3. This TCR came from a woman between 18 and 29 years old in good health. The sequencing sample was made of naive CD4+ T cells from blood. The gene calls are TRBV6-5 and TRBJ2-7; 8 bases fit TRBD2. The CDR3 DNA sequence: TGTGCCAGCAGTTACTCCGGACTAGCTAGATACGAGCAGTACTTC. It codes for CASSYSGLARYEQYF.